This TCR beta chain emerged from a study of cytomegalovirus exposure and HLA in healthy donors. Study-wide background: Out of 150 million to 200 million T cells, an earlier analysis found some 110 million unique TCR beta sequences in total.

Primers for the PCR totalled 60 Vbeta and 13 Jbeta. Produced via immunoSEQ multiplex PCR; TCRdb's table is partial and in-frame only. The sample has 100,000 or so clones, 77% seen once. CDR1 and CDR2 from the germline V gene are LGHNA and YSLEER. Trimming took off 2 bases at V and 0 bases at J, with 8 bases between the two ends. The CDR3 consists of 15 residues. Sequencing was performed on PBMCs. The chain joins TRBV4-3 to TRBJ1-3; weak D call: TRBD1 (6 bases). The TCR sequence derives from a woman in her thirties or forties in good health and CMV-seropositive. This CDR3 is CASSQRQASGNTIYF. In DNA form, the CDR3 reads TGCGCCAGCAGCCAAAGACAGGCCTCTGGAAACACCATATATTTT.